The 11 T cell receptor beta chains below all came from one sample that was sequenced in a study of shared clonotypes between healthy human individuals. Sequencing used immunoSEQ multiplex PCR; TCRdb keeps in-frame clones, though not all of them. Here the sample spans some 480,000 clones, around 80% being singletons. Sequencing used PBMCs. The receptor source for this set is a middle-aged woman in good health. Some clones in this sample may be carry-over from other donors' samples.

The V gene is TRBV28, the J gene TRBJ2-7; D is ambiguous. Germline V gene sequence: CDR1 MDHEN, CDR2 SYDVKM. The CDR3 totals 14 residues. Trimming left V 5 bases short and J 0 bases short, with 11 bases between. This CDR3 is CASSKLRSSYEQYF. CDR3 bases: TGTGCCAGCAGTAAGCTTCGAAGCTCCTACGAGCAGTACTTC.

V gene TRBV27 combines with J gene TRBJ2-5, with TRBD2 matching over 11 bases. CDR1 and CDR2 (germline): MNHEY, SMNVEV (reference sequence). This CDR3 has 13 residues. The V segment lost 10 bases and the J segment 5 bases; nucleotides outside the gene matches: 6. The CDR3 sequence is CAIGLAGRETQYF. The CDR3 nucleotides read TGTGCCATCGGACTAGCGGGTAGGGAGACCCAGTACTTC.

The genes are TRBV28 and TRBJ1-5, with 10 bases lining up with TRBD1. V gave up 8 bases and J gave up 7 bases; unmatched junction bases: 14. CDR3 length: 16 residues. CDR1 and CDR2 (germline): MDHEN, SYDVKM. Written as DNA, the CDR3 is TGTGCCAGCGCCCCTCCAGGAGGGACAGGGGTACAGCCCCAGCATTTT. It yields the protein CASAPPGGTGVQPQHF.

The CDR3 protein is CASSPSGRPAEQFF. The CDR3 coding sequence is TGTGCCAGCTCGCCTAGCGGGAGGCCGGCTGAGCAGTTCTTC. The chain is built from TRBV18 and TRBJ2-1; TRBD2 aligns across 11 bases. V gave up 6 bases and J gave up 9 bases; unmatched junction bases: 7. The CDR3 sequence is 14 residues long. Germline V lookup: CDR1 KGHSH, CDR2 LQKENI. The full variable domain, with the rest looked up from reference TRBV18 and TRBJ2-1, is NAGVMQNPRHLVRRRGQEARLRCSPMKGHSHVYWYRQLPEEGLKFMVYLQKENIIDESGMPKERFSAEFPKEGPSILRIQQVVRGDSAAYFCASSPSGRPAEQFFGPGTRLTVL.

The gene calls are TRBV27 and TRBJ1-2; 9 positions match TRBD1. J lost 2 bases, V lost 6 bases, and 4 bases had no gene match. There are 14 residues in the CDR3. CDR1 and CDR2 (germline): MNHEY, SMNVEV (reference sequence). The chain's CDR3 is CASSSGQGNYGYTF. CDR3 in DNA: TGTGCCAGCAGCTCGGGACAGGGAAACTATGGCTACACCTTC.

The gene calls are TRBV7-3 and TRBJ2-7, with D perhaps TRBD2 (5 bases). CDR1 is SGHTA and CDR2 is FQGTGA in the germline V gene. This CDR3 has 13 amino acids. The V end lost 4 bases, the J end lost 2 bases, and 9 bases lay between the germline ends. The CDR3 reads CASSSSLAYEQYF. The CDR3 DNA reads as TGTGCCAGCAGCTCATCACTAGCCTACGAGCAGTACTTC. The complete variable domain, with remaining parts taken from reference TRBV7-3 and TRBJ2-7, reads GAGVSQTPSNKVTEKGKYVELRCDPISGHTALYWYRQSLGQGPEFLIYFQGTGAADDSGLPNDRFFAVRPEGSVSTLKIQRTERGDSAVYLCASSSSLAYEQYFGPGTRLTVT.

The chain is built from TRBV7-9 and TRBJ1-2; TRBD1 matches 12 bases. The CDR3 contains 19 residues. The germline V gene encodes CDR1 SEHNR and CDR2 FQNEAQ (reference sequence). V lost 7 bases, J lost 4 bases, and 19 bases stayed unmatched. As DNA, the CDR3 is TGTGCCAGCACCCACGGATGGTCCGGGACAGGGGGCTACCCCTATGGCTACACCTTC. Protein product: CASTHGWSGTGGYPYGYTF.

The V and J genes are TRBV28 and TRBJ2-7, with TRBD2 matching 8 bases. Germline V gene data show CDR1 as MDHEN and CDR2 as SYDVKM. J gave up 7 bases and V 7 bases, and 15 bases lay outside the gene matches. This CDR3 comprises 15 residues. CDR3 sequence (DNA): TGTGCCAGCACCCAATCCGGGGGGGCTATGCGGGAGCAGTACTTC. As protein: CASTQSGGAMREQYF.

The chain joins TRBV7-8 to TRBJ2-7; D is undetermined. Looked up from germline, CDR1 is SGHVS and CDR2 is FQNEAQ. This CDR3 is built from 13 residues. V lost 8 bases, J lost 1 base, and 12 bases lay in between. The CDR3 DNA is TGTGCCAGCGGCGGCCTATCTTCCTACGAGCAGTACTTC. Translation gives CASGGLSSYEQYF.

This clone was found once. The genes are TRBV21-1 and TRBJ2-3. TRBV21-1 is assigned pseudogene status. The CDR3 consists of 16 residues. The CDR3 DNA is TGTGCCAGCAGCACCACATTGGGACCTAACACAGATACGCAGTATTTT. As protein: CASSTTLGPNTDTQYF.

V is TRBV5-5 and J is TRBJ2-6, with D possibly being TRBD1 (5 bases). Looked up from germline, CDR1 is SGHKS and CDR2 is YYEKEE (reference sequence). The CDR3 is 18 amino acids. V was cut by 0 bases and J by 0 bases, with 13 bases left in between. The CDR3 spells CASSLVQVVASGANVLTF. The CDR3 DNA reads TGTGCCAGCAGCTTGGTACAGGTTGTCGCCTCTGGGGCCAACGTCCTGACTTTC. Combining the CDR3 with reference TRBV5-5 and TRBJ2-6 gives the whole variable domain DAGVTQSPTHLIKTRGQQVTLRCSPISGHKSVSWYQQVLGQGPQFIFQYYEKEERGRGNFPDRFSARQFPNYSSELNVNALLLGDSALYLCASSLVQVVASGANVLTFGAGSRLTVL.